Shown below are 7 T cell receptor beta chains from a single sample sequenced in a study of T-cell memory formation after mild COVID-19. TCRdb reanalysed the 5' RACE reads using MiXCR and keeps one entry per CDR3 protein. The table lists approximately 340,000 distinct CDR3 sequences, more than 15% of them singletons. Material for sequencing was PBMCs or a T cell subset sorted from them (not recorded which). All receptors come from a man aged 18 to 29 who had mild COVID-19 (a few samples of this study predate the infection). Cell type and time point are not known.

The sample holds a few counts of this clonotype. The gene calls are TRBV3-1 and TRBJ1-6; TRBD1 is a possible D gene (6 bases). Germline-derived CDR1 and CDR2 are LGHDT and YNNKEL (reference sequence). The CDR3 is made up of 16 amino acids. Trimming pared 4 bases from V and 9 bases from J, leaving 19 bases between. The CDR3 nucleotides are TGTGCCAGCAGCCTCGCCCCTCAGGGGTGGTCTTCACCCCTCCACTTT. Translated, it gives CASSLAPQGWSSPLHF. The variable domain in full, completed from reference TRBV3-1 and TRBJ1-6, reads DTAVSQTPKYLVTQMGNDKSIKCEQNLGHDTMYWYKQDSKKFLKIMFSYNNKELIINETVPNRFSPKSPDKAHLNLHINSLELGDSAVYFCASSLAPQGWSSPLHFGNGTRLTVT.

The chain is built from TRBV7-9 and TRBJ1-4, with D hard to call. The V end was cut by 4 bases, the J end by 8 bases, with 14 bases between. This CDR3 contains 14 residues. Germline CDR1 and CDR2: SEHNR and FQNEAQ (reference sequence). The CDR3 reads CASSWERLGEKLFF. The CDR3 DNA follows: TGTGCCAGCAGCTGGGAACGGTTAGGAGAAAAACTGTTTTTT.

The DNA for the CDR3 is TGTGCCAGCAGTTTTGTTGGGGATCGGGTTTACGAGCAGTACTTC. This codes for CASSFVGDRVYEQYF. This chain joins TRBV6-2 or TRBV6-3 and TRBJ2-7; D unresolved. This CDR3 region has 15 residues. Trimming took 4 bases from V and 4 from J, leaving 17 bases between them. The germline V gene has CDR1 MNHEY and CDR2 SVGEGT.

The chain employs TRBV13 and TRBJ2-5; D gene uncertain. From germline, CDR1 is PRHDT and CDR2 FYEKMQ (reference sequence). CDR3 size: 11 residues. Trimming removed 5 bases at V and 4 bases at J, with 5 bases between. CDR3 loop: CASSRLETQYF. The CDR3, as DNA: TGTGCCAGCAGCCGACTAGAGACCCAGTACTTC.

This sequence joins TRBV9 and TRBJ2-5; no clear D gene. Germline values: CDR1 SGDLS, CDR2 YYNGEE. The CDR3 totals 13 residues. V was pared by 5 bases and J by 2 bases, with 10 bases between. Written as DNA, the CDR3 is TGTGCCAGCAGTTCGACCGTACAAGAGACCCAGTACTTC. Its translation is CASSSTVQETQYF.

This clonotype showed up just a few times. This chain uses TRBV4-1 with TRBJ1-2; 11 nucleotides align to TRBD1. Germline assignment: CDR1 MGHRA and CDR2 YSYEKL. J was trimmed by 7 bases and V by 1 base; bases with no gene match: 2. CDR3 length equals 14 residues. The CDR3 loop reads CASSQADRGPGYTF. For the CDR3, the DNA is TGCGCCAGCAGCCAAGCGGACAGGGGGCCTGGCTACACCTTC.

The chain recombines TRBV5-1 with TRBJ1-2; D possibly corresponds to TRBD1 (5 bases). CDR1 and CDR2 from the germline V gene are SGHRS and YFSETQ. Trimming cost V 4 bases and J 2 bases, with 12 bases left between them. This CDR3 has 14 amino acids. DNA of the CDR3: TGCGCCAGCAGCCTACAGGTTTCCAACTATGGCTACACCTTC. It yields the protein CASSLQVSNYGYTF.